This T cell receptor beta chain was identified during a study of graft-versus-host responses after intestinal transplantation. Study-wide findings and caveats: Early post-transplant HvG declines tracked with peak circulating GvH clone levels. Allografts from individuals with graft-donor T cell macrochimerism displayed high graft-versus-host to host-versus-graft clonal ratios.

This table comes from immunoSEQ multiplex PCR, and its TCRdb copy is limited to in-frame clones, with some not included. The data contain roughly 120,000 clones, approximately 95% of them singletons. Germline V gene data show CDR1 as SGHDT and CDR2 as YYEEEE. Trimming cost V 0 bases and J 5 bases, with 13 bases left between them. The CDR3 extends over 15 amino acids. With respect to this clone: The antigen remains undetermined.

The chain links TRBV5-6 to TRBJ2-3; D possibly matches TRBD1 or TRBD2 (6 bases each). The sequence derives from a human donor who received an intestinal transplant. Sequencing used unstimulated CD4+ T cells sorted from spleen or lymph node cells, obtained before intestinal transplant. CDR3 in DNA: TGTGCCAGCAGCTTGGCGGGGGCGCCCGGAGATACGCAGTATTTT. It codes for CASSLAGAPGDTQYF.